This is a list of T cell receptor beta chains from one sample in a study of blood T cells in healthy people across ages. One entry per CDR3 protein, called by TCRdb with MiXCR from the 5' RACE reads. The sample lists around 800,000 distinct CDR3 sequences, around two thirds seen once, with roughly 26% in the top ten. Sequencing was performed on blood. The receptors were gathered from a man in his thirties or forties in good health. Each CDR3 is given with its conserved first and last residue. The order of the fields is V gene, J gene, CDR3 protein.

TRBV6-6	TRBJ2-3	CASIPRTGANTQYF
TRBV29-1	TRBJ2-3	CSATSGTGGLDTQYF
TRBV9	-	CASSVEGSLSYEQYF
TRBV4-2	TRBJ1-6	CASSQNPQGRYNSPLHF
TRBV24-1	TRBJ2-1	CATSDSGGDEQFF
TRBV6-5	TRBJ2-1	CASSYGPMKFF
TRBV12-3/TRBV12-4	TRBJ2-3	CASSPWAGSGSTDTQYF
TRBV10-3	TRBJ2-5	CAISRTSGGAKETQYF
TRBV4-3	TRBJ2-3	CASSQGGTGWADTQYF
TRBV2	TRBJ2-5	CASSVRQQETQYF
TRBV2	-	CASSGRAGSYEQYF
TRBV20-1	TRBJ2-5	CSATGLAGPSETQYF
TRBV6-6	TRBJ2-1	CASRGDRRQFF
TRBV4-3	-	CASSLLAQGETQYF
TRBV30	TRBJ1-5	CAWSLERQPQHF
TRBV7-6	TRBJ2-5	CASSFEGTGEETQYF
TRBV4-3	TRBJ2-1	CASSQTLLAGGRNEQFF
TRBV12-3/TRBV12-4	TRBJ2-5	CASLAYTDKGETQYF
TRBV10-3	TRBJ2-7	CAISDPLGGFAYEQYF
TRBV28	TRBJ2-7	CATGQGPYEQYF
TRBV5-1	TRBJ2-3	CASSLEGLEGTDTQYF
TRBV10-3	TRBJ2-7	CAIRGDQRSTYEQYF
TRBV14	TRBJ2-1	CASSLRADSEQFF
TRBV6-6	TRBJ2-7	CASNEQGIVLSEQYF
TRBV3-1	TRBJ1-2	CASSQEGVHGYTF
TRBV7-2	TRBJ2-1	CASSSYRESYNEQFF
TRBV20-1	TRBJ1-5	CSATGTSIGNQPQHF
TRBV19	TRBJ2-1	CASSIERTSGGPSYNEQFF
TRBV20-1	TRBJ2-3	CSAREWLAGFTDTQYF
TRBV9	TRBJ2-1	CASSVGTETNNEQFF
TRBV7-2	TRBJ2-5	CASSLYGVETQYF
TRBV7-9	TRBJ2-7	CASSFPTTSGRTCEQYF
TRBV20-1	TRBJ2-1	CSARAAPGLAGGPSYNEQFF
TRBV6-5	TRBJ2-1	CASSYSGRVNEQFF
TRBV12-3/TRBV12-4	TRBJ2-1	CASSIYNEQFF
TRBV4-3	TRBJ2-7	CASSQVEGGYEQYF
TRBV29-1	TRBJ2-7	CSVEDQGRPSYEQYF
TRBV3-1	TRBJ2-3	CASSPGAGGGHTQYF
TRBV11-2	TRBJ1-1	CASSVGRDRATEAFF
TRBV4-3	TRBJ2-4	CASSRKRGEGKNIQYF
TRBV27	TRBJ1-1	CASSLWAGGGYTEAFF
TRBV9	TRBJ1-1	CASSPKDSITEAFF
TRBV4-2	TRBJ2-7	CASSQGLIIYEQYF
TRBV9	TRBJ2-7	CASSTGGAGGVYEQYF
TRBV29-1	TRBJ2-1	CSVGVAPWDEQFF
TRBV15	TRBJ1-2	CATSTNPRGNRNYGGYTF
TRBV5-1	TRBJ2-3	CASSFRGLRADTQYF
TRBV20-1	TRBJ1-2	CSAPIQSLSWGYTF
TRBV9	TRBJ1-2	CASSANWSSGYTF
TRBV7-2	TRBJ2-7	CASSLQSGEQYF
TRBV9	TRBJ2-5	CASSVEVSGGPYQETQYF